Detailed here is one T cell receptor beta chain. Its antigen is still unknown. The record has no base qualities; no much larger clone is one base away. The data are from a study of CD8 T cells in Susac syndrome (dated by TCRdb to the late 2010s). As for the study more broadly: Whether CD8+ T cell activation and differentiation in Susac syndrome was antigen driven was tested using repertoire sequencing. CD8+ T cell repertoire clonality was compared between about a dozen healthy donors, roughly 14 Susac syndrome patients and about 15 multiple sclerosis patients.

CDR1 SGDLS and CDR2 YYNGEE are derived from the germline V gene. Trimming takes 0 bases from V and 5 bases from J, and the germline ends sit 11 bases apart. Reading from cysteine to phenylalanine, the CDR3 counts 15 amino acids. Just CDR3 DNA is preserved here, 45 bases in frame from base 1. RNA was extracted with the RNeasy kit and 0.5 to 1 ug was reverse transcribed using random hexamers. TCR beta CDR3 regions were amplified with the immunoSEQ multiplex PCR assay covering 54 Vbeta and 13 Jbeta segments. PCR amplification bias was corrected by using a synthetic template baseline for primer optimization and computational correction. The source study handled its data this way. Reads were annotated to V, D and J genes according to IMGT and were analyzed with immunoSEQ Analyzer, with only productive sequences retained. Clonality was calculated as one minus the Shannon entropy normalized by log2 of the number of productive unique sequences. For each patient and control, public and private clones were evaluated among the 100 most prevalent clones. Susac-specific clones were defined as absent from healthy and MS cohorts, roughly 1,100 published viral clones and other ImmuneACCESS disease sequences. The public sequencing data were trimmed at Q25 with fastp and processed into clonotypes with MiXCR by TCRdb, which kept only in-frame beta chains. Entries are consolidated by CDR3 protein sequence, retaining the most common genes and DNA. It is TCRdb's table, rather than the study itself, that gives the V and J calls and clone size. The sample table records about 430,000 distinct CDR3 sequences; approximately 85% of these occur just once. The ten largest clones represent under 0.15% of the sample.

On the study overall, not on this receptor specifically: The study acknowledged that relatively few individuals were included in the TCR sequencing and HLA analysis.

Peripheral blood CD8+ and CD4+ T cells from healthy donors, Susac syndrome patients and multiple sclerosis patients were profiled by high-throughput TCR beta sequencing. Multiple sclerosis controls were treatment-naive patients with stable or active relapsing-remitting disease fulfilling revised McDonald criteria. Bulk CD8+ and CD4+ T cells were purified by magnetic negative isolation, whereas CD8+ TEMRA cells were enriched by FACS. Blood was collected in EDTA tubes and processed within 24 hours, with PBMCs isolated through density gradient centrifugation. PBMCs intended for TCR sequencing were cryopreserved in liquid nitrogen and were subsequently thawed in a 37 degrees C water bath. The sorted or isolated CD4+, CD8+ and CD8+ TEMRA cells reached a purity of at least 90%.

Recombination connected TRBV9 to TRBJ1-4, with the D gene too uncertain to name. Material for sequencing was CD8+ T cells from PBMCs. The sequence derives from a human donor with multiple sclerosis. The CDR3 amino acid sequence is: CASSVGLSANEKLFF. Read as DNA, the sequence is TGTGCCAGCAGCGTAGGGTTATCGGCAAATGAAAAACTGTTTTTT.